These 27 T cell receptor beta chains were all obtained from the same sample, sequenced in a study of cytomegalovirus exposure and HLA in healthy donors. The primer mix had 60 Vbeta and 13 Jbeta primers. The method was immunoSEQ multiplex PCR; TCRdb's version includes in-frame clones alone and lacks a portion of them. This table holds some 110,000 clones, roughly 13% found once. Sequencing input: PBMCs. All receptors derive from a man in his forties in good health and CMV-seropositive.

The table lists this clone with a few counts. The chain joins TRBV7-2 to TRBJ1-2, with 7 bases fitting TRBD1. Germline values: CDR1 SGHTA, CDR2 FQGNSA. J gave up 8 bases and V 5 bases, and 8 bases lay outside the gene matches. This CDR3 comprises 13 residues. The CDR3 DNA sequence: TGTGCCAGCAGCACCGGGACAGTGATCGGCTACACCTTC. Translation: CASSTGTVIGYTF.

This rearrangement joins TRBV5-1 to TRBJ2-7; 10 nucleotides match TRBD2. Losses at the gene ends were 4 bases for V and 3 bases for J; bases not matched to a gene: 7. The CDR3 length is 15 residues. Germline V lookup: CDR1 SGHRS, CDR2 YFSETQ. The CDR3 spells CASSPMPSGSYEQYF. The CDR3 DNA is TGCGCCAGCAGCCCCATGCCTAGCGGGAGCTACGAGCAGTACTTC.

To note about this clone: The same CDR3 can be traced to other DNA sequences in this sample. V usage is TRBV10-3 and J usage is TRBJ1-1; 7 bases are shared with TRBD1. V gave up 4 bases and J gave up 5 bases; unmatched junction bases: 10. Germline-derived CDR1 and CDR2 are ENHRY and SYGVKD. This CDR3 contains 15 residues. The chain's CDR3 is CAISGQGTRGTEAFF. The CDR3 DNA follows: TGTGCCATCAGTGGACAGGGTACCCGTGGTACTGAAGCTTTCTTT.

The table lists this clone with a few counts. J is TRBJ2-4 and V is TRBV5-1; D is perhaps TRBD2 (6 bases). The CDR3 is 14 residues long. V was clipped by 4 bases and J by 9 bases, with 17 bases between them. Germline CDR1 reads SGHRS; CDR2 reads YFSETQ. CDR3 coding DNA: TGCGCCAGCAGCGGGGGGACGGCGGCGGGCATTCAGTACTTC. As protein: CASSGGTAAGIQYF.

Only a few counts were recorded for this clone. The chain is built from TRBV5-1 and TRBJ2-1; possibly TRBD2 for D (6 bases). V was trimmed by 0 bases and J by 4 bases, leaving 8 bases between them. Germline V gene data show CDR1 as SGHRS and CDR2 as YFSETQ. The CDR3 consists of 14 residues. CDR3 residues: CASSLGGRYNEQFF. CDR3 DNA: TGCGCCAGCAGCTTGGGTGGGAGGTACAATGAGCAGTTCTTC.

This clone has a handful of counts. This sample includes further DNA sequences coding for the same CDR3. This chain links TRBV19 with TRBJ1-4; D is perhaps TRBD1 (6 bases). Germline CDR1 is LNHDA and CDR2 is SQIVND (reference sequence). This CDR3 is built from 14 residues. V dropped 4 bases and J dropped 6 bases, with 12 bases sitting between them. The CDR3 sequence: CASSKGVRDEKLFF. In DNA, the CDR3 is TGTGCCAGTAGTAAGGGGGTTCGGGATGAAAAACTGTTTTTT. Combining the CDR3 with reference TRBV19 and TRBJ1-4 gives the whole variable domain DGGITQSPKYLFRKEGQNVTLSCEQNLNHDAMYWYRQDPGQGLRLIYYSQIVNDFQKGDIAEGYSVSREKKESFPLTVTSAQKNPTAFYLCASSKGVRDEKLFFGSGTQLSVL.

The CDR3 DNA is TGTGCCATCAGTTACGGCGGGACTAGCGACTACGAGCAGTACTTC. Its protein is CAISYGGTSDYEQYF. The gene calls are TRBV10-3 and TRBJ2-7; 10 nucleotides align to TRBD2. The CDR3 extends over 15 amino acids. Germline values: CDR1 ENHRY, CDR2 SYGVKD. With V trimmed by 5 bases and J by 3 bases, 7 bases remained unmatched.

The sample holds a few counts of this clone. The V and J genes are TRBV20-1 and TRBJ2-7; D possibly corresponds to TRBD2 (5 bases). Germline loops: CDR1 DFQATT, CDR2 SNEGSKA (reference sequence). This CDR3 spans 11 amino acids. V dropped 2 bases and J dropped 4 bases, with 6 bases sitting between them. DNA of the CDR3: TGCAGTGCTAGAAGCGGTTACGAGCAGTACTTC. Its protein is CSARSGYEQYF.

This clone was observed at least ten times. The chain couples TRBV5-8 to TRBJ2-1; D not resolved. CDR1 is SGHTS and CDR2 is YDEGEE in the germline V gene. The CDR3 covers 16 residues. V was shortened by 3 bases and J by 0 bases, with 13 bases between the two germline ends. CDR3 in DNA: TGTGCCAGCAGCTCCTTTGCAGGTAACTCCTACAATGAGCAGTTCTTC. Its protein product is CASSSFAGNSYNEQFF.

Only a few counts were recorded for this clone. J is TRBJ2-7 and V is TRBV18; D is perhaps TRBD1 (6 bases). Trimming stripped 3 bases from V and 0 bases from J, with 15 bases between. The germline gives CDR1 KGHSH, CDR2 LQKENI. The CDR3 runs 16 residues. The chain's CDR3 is CASSPGTGTSSYEQYF. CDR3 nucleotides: TGTGCCAGCTCACCCGGAACAGGGACGAGCTCCTACGAGCAGTACTTC.

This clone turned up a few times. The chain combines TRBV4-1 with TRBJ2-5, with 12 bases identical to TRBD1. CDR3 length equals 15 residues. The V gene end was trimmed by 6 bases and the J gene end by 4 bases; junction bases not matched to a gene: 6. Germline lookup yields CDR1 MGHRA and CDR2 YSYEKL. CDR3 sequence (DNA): TGCGCCAGCAGACAGGGACAGGGGGCACGAGAGACCCAGTACTTC. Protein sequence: CASRQGQGARETQYF.

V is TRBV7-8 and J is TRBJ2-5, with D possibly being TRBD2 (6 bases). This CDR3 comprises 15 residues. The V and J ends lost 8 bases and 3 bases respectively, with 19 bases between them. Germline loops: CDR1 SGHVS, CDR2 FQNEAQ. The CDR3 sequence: CASGSTSWWEETQYF. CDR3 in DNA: TGTGCCAGCGGGTCTACTAGCTGGTGGGAAGAGACCCAGTACTTC.

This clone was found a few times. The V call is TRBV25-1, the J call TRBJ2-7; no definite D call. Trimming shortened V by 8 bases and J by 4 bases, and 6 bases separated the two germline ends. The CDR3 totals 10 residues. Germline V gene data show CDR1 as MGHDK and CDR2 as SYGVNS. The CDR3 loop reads CASGLYEQYF. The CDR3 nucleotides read TGTGCCAGCGGGCTTTACGAGCAGTACTTC.

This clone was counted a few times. This CDR3 reads CSVTPGTGGTEAFF. DNA of the CDR3: TGCAGCGTCACTCCCGGGACCGGGGGGACTGAAGCTTTCTTT. This chain connects TRBV29-1 to TRBJ1-1, with D perhaps matching TRBD1 (5 bases). V gave up 6 bases and J gave up 5 bases, with 19 bases separating them. Germline CDR1 reads SQVTM; CDR2 reads ANQGSEA. This CDR3 comprises 14 residues.

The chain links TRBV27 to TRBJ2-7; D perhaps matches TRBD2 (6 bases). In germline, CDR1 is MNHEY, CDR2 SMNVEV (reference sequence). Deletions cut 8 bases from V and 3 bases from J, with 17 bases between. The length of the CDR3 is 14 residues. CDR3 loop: CASAPGLSYYEQYF. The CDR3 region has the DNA TGTGCCAGCGCCCCGGGACTTTCGTACTACGAGCAGTACTTC.

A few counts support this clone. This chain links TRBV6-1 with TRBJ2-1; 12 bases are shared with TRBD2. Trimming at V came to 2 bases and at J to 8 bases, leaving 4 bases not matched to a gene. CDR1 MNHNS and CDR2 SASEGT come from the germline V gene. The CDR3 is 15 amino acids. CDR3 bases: TGTGCCAGCAGTGAACTAGCGGGAGGGTTCCATGAGCAGTTCTTC. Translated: CASSELAGGFHEQFF.

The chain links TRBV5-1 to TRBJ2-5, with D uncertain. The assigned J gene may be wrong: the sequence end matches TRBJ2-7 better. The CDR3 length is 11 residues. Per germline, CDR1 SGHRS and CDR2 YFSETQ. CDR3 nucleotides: TGCGCCAGCAGCTTGGAATACGAGCAGTACTTC. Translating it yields CASSLEYEQYF.

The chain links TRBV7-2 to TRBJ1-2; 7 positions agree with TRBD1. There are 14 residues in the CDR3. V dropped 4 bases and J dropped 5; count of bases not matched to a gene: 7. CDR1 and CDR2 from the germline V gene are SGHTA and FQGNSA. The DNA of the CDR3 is TGTGCCAGCAGCTCACCGGGACAGCCATATGGCTACACCTTC. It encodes CASSSPGQPYGYTF.

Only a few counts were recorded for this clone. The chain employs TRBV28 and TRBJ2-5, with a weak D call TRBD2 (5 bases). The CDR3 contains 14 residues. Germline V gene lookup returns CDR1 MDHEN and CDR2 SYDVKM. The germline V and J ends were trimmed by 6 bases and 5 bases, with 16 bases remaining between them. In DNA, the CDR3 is TGTGCCAGCAGGAGCCCGGGGAGACGGGAGACCCAGTACTTC. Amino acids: CASRSPGRRETQYF.

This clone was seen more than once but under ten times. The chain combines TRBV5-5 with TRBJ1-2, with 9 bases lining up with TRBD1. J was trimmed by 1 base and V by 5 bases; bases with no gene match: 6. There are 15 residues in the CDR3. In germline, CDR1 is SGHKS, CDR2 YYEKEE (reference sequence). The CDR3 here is CASSPRQGGNYGYTF. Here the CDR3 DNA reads TGTGCCAGCAGTCCTAGACAGGGGGGTAACTATGGCTACACCTTC.

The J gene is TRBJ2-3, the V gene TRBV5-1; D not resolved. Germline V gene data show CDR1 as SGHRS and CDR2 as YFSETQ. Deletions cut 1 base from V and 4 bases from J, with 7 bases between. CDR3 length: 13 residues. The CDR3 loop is CASSLNFADTQYF. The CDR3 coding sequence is TGCGCCAGCAGCTTGAACTTCGCAGATACGCAGTATTTT.

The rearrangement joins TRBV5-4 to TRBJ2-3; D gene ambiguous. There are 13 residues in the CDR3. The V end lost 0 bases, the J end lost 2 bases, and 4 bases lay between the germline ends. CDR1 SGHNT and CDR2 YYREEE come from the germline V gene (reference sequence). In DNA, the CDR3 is TGTGCCAGCAGCTTGGACTTCACAGATACGCAGTATTTT. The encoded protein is CASSLDFTDTQYF. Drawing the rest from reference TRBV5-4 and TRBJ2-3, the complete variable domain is ETGVTQSPTHLIKTRGQQVTLRCSSQSGHNTVSWYQQALGQGPQFIFQYYREEENGRGNFPPRFSGLQFPNYSSELNVNALELDDSALYLCASSLDFTDTQYFGPGTRLTVL.

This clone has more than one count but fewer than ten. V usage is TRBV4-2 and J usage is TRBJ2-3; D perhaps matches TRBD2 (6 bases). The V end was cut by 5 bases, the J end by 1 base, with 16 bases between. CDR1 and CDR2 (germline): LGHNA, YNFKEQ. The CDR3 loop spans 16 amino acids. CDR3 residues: CASSKGTAGGTDTQYF. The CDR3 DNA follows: TGTGCCAGCAGCAAAGGGACTGCCGGGGGCACAGATACGCAGTATTTT.

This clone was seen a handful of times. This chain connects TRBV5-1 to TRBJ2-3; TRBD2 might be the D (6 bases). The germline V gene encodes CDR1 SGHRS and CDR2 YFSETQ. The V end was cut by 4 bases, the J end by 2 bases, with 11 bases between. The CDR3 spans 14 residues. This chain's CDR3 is CASSTAGNTDTQYF. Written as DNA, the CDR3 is TGCGCCAGCAGCACGGCGGGGAACACAGATACGCAGTATTTT.

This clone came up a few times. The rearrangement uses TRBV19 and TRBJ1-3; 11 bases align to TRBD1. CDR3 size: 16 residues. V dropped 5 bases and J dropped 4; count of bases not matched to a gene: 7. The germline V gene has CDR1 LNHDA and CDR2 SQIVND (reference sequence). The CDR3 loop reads CASSSLGQGAGNTIYF. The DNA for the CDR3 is TGTGCCAGTAGTTCTCTCGGACAGGGGGCCGGAAACACCATATATTTT.

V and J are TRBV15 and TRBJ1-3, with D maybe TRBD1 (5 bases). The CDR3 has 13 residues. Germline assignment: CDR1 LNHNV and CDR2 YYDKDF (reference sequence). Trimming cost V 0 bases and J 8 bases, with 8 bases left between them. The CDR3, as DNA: TGTGCCACCAGCAGAGATCGGGGGGACACCATATATTTT. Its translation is CATSRDRGDTIYF.

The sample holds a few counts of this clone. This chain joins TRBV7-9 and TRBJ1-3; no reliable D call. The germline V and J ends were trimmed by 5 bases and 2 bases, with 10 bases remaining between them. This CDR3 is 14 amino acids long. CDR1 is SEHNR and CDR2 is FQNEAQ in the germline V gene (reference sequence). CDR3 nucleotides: TGTGCCAGCAGCCCACGGGAGACTGGAAACACCATATATTTT. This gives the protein CASSPRETGNTIYF.